The entry that follows covers one T cell receptor (beta chain) sequence. V shed 0 bases and J shed 7 bases, with 15 bases lying between them. Per germline, CDR1 SGHTA and CDR2 FQGNSA. This CDR3 has 15 residues. Produced via immunoSEQ multiplex PCR; TCRdb's table is partial and in-frame only. This table has more than 85,000 clones, about 93% appearing once. This sample was included in a study of T cell changes during pregnancy in multiple sclerosis. This sequence originates from a female donor in good health, enrolled as a control in a pregnancy study. The chain has TRBV7-2 and TRBJ1-1; D call uncertain. The sequencing used peripheral blood, collected after pregnancy. CDR3 DNA: TGTGCCAGCAGCTTAGCCAGGCTTACGCTTTATGAAGCTTTCTTT. This gives the protein CASSLARLTLYEAFF.